This T cell receptor beta chain comes out of a study of regulatory T cells in long-lasting Graves disease. Both iRepertoire HTBI primers and Arm-PCR of CDR3 regions were used to build the TCR beta libraries. TCRdb used MiXCR to reprocess the multiplex PCR reads, holding one entry per CDR3 protein. The sample lists roughly 520,000 distinct CDR3 sequences, 12% occurring once. This clonotype was observed at least ten times. Its matching antigen is unknown. This CDR3 comprises 14 residues. In germline, CDR1 is LNHDA, CDR2 SQIVND (reference sequence). V gave up 5 bases and J gave up 5 bases; unmatched junction bases: 5. Described time point: newly diagnosed GD, antithyroid drugs for less than 3 months. TCR sequences were obtained from RNA taken from PBMCs. Graves' disease diagnosis relied on American Thyroid Association guidelines. Findings of the study overall: Preferential use of TRBV28, TRBJ1-2 and TRBJ2-5 was seen in persistent disease.

This sample was shared with a second study, whose subject was T cells in Graves' hyperthyroidism and ophthalmopathy.

This TCR came from a woman aged 25 to 39 with Graves disease. The rearrangement links TRBV19 to TRBJ2-1, with 8 positions matching TRBD2. The sequences come from peripheral blood mononuclear cells (PBMCs), collected at new diagnosis, from a patient treated with antithyroid drugs. This CDR3 is CASSWLAGDNEQFF. For the CDR3, the DNA is TGTGCCAGTAGTTGGCTAGCGGGCGACAATGAGCAGTTCTTC.